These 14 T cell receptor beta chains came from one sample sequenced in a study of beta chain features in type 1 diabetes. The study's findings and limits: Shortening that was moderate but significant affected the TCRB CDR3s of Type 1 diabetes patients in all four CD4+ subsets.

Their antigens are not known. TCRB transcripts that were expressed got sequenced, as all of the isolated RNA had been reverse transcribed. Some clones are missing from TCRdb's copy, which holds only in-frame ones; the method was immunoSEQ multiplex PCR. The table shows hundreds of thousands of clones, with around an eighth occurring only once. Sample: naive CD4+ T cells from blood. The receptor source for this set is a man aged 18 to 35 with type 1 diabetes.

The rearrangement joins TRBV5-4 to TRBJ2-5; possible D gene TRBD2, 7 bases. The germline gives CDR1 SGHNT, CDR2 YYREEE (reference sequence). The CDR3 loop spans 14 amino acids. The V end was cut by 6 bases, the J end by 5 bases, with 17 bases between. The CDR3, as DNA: TGTGCCAGCACCCCACATGGGGGGGCCGAGACCCAGTACTTC. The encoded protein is CASTPHGGAETQYF.

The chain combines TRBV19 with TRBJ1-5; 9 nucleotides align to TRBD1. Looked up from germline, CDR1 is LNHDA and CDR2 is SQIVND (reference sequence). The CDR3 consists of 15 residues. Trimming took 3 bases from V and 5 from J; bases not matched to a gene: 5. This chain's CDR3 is CASSIPDRGYQPQHF. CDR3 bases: TGTGCCAGTAGTATTCCGGACAGGGGTTATCAGCCCCAGCATTTT.

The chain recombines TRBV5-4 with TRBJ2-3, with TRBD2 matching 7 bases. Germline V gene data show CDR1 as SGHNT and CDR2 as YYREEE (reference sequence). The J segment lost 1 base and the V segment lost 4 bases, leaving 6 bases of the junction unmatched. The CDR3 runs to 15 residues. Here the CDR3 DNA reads TGTGCCAGCAGCGCCTCTAGCGGAGGCACAGATACGCAGTATTTT. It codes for CASSASSGGTDTQYF.

CDR3: CASSLRGQGNYGYTF. The CDR3, as DNA: TGTGCCAGCAGCTTAAGAGGACAGGGCAACTATGGCTACACCTTC. The rearrangement uses TRBV7-9 and TRBJ1-2, with 8 bases that match TRBD1. The CDR3 loop spans 15 amino acids. Trimming took 2 bases from V and 2 from J; bases not matched to a gene: 4. The germline gives CDR1 SEHNR, CDR2 FQNEAQ (reference sequence).

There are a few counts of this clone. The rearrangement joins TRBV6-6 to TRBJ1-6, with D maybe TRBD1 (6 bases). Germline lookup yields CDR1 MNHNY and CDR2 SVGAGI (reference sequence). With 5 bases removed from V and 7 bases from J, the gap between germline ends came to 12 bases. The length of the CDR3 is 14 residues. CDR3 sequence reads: CASSGGGGNSPLHF. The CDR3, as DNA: TGTGCCAGCAGTGGAGGGGGTGGAAATTCACCCCTCCACTTT.

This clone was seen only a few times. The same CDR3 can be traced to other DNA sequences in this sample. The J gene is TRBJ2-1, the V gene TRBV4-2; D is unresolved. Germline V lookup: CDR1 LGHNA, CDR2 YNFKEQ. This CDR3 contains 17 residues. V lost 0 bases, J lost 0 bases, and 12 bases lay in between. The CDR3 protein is CASSQEPSRSSYNEQFF. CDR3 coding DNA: TGTGCCAGCAGCCAAGAGCCATCTCGTAGCTCCTACAATGAGCAGTTCTTC.

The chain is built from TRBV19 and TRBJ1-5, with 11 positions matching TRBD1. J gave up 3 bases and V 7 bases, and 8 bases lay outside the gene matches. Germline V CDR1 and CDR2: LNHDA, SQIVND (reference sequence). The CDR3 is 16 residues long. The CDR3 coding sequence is TGTGCCAGTACCCGGGACAGGGGGGCTGTCAATCAGCCCCAGCATTTT. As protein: CASTRDRGAVNQPQHF. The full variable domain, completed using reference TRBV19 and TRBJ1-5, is DGGITQSPKYLFRKEGQNVTLSCEQNLNHDAMYWYRQDPGQGLRLIYYSQIVNDFQKGDIAEGYSVSREKKESFPLTVTSAQKNPTAFYLCASTRDRGAVNQPQHFGDGTRLSIL.

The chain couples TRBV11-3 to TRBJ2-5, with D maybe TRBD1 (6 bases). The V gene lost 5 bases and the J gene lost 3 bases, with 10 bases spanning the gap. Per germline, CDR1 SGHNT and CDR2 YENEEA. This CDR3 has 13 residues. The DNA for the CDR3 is TGTGCCAGCAGCCTCCGGGACAAAGAGACCCAGTACTTC. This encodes CASSLRDKETQYF.

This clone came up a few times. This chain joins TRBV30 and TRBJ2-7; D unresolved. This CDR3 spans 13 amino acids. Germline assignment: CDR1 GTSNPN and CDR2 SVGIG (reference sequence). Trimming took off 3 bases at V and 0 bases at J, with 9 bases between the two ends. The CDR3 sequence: CAWRHPNSYEQYF. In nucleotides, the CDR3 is TGTGCCTGGAGACACCCAAACTCCTACGAGCAGTACTTC.

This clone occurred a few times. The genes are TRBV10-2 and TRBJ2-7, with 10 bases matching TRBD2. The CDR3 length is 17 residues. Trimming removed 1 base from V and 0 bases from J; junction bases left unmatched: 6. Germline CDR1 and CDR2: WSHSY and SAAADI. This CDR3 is CASSEWSGTSDSYEQYF. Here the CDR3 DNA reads TGCGCCAGCAGTGAGTGGTCCGGGACTAGCGACTCCTACGAGCAGTACTTC.

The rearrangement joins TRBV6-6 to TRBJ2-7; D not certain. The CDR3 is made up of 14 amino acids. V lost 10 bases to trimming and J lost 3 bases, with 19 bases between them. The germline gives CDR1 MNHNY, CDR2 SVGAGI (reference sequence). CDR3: CATRSNVLVYEQYF. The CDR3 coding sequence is TGTGCCACCCGCAGTAACGTCCTCGTCTACGAGCAGTACTTC.

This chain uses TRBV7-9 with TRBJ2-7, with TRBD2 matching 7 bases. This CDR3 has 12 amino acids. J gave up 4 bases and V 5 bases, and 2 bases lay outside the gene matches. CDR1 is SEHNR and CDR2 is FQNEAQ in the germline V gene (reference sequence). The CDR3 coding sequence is TGTGCCAGCAGCCCGGGGGGTTACGAGCAGTACTTC. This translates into CASSPGGYEQYF.

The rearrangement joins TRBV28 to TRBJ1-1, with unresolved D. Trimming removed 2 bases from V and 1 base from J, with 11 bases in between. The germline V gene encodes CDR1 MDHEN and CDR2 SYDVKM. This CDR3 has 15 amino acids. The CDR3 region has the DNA TGTGCCAGCAGTTTAGGCGGCAGCCGGAACACTGAAGCTTTCTTT. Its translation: CASSLGGSRNTEAFF.

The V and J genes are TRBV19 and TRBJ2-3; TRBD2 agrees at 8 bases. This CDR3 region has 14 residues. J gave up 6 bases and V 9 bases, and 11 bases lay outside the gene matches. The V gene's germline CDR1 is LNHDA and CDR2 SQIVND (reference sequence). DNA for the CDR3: TGTGCCAGCGCAGCGGGGGACCACCAGGATACGCAGTATTTT. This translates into CASAAGDHQDTQYF.